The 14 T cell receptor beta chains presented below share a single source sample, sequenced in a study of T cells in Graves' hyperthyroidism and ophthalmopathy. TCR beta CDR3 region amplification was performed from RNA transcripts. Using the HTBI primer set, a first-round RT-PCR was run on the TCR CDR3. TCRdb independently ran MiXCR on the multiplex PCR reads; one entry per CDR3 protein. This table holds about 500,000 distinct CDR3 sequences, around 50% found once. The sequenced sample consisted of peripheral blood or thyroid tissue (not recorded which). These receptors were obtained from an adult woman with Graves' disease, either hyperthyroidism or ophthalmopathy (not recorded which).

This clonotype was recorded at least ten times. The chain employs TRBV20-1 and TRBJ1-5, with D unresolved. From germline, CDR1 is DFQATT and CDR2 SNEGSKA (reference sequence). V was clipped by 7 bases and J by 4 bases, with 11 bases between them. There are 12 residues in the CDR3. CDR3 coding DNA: TGCAGTGGAAGTTCTAGTAATCAGCCCCAGCATTTT. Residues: CSGSSSNQPQHF.

CDR3 residues: CASSFSAGTQGYGYTF. CDR3 nucleotides: TGCGCCAGCAGCTTCTCTGCAGGGACGCAAGGCTATGGCTACACCTTC. The gene calls are TRBV5-1 and TRBJ1-2; D perhaps matches TRBD1 (5 bases). This CDR3 has 16 amino acids. V was clipped by 2 bases and J by 4 bases, with 18 bases between them. The germline CDR1 and CDR2 sequences are SGHRS and YFSETQ. Complete variable domain (other parts from reference TRBV5-1 and TRBJ1-2): KAGVTQTPRYLIKTRGQQVTLSCSPISGHRSVSWYQQTPGQGLQFLFEYFSETQRNKGNFPGRFSGRQFSNSRSEMNVSTLELGDSALYLCASSFSAGTQGYGYTFGSGTRLTVV.

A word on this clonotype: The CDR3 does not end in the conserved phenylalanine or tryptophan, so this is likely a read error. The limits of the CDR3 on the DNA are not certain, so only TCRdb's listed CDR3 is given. The CDR3 sequence: CASSLAGS. The chain links TRBV7-2 to TRBJ2-6. The CDR3 comprises 8 residues, both ends counted. The germline V gene has CDR1 SGHTA and CDR2 FQGNSA.

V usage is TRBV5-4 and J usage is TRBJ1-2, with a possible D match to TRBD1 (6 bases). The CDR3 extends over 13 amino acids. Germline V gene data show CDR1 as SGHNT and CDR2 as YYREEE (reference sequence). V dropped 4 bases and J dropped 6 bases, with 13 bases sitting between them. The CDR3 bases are TGTGCCAGCAGCGTGCAGGGGTTGGATGGCTACACCTTC. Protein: CASSVQGLDGYTF.

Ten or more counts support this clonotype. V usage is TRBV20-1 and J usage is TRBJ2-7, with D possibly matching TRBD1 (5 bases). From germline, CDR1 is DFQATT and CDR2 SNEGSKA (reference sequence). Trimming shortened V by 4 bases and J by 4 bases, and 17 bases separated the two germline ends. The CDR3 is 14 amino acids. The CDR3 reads CSAISPSGNYEQYF. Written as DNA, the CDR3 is TGCAGTGCTATATCGCCATCAGGGAATTACGAGCAGTACTTC.

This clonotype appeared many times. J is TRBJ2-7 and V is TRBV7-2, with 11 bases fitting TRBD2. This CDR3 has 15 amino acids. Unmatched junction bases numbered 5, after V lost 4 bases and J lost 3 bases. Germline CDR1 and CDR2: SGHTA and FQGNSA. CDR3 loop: CASSSPGTSGYEQYF. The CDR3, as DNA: TGTGCCAGCAGCTCCCCCGGGACTAGCGGCTACGAGCAGTACTTC.

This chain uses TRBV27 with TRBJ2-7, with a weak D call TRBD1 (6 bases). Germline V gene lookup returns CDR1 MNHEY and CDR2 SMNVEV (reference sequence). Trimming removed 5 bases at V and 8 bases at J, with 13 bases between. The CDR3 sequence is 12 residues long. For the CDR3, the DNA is TGTGCCAGCAGTAGACAACAGGGACAGCAGTACTTC. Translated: CASSRQQGQQYF.

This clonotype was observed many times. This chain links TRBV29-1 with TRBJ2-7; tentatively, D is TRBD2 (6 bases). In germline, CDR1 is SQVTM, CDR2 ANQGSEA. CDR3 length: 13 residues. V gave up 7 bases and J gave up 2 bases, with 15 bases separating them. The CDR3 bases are TGCAGCGCACGGGACTCAATCACCTACGAGCAGTACTTC. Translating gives CSARDSITYEQYF.

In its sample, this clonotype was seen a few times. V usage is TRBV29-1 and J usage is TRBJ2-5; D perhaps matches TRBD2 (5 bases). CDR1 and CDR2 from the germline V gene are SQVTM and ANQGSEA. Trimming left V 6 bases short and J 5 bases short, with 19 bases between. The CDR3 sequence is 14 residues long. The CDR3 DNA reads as TGCAGCGTCAGAGCGGCCCTAGCTTTGGAGACCCAGTACTTC. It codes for CSVRAALALETQYF.

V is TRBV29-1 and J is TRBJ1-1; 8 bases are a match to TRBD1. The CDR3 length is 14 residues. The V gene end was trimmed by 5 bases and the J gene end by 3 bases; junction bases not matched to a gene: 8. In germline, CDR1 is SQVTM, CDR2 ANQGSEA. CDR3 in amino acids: CSVRGGQEHTEAFF. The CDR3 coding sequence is TGCAGCGTTAGGGGGGGACAGGAGCACACTGAAGCTTTCTTT.

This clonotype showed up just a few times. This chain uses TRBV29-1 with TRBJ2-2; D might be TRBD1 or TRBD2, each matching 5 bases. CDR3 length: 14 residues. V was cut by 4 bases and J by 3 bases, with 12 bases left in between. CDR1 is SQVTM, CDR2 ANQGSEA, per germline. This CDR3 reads CSVVMGTHTGELFF. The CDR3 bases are TGCAGCGTTGTTATGGGGACCCACACCGGGGAGCTGTTTTTT.

The CDR3 DNA follows: TGTGCCCCTTCGTGGCGGGAGTACGAGACCCAGTACTTC. Amino acid sequence: CAPSWREYETQYF. The chain carries TRBV24-1 and TRBJ2-5, with 7 nucleotides matching TRBD2. CDR1 is KGHDR and CDR2 is SFDVKD in the germline V gene. V lost 12 bases to trimming and J lost 5 bases; unmatched junction nucleotides: 11. The CDR3 totals 13 residues.

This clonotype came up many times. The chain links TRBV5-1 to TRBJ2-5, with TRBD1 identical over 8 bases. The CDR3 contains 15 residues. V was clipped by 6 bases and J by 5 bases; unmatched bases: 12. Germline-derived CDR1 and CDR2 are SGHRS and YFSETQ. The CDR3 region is CASTPWAGGAETQYF. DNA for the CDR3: TGCGCCAGCACCCCATGGGCAGGGGGCGCGGAGACCCAGTACTTC.

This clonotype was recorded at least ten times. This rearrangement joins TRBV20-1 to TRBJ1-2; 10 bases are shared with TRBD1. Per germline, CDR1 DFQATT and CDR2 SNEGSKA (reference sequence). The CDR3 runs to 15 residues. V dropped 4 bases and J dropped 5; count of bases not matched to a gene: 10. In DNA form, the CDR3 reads TGCAGTGCTATTCTGAGACAGGGGGCTGGGTATGGCTACACCTTC. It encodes CSAILRQGAGYGYTF.